This TCR gamma chain was found in a study of intestinal T cells in coeliac disease (dated by TCRdb to the early 2020s). Regarding the research as a whole: Coeliac patients were found to be much younger than controls, with mean ages of roughly 16.0 versus 55 years recorded in the TRG cohort. Duodenal biopsies from some ten coeliac disease patients and some ten non-coeliac controls were included in the TCR-delta (TRD) cohort. A second, larger TCR-gamma (TRG) cohort included duodenal biopsies from roughly 36 coeliac disease patients and over 20 non-coeliac controls. On the study overall, not on this receptor specifically: There was no way to tell repeated CDR3 amino acid sequences apart from PCR duplicates. In training, clustering based on TRD kmers put every one of the 22 biopsies in the right class, and the leave-one-out accuracy was reported as 91%. FFPE-derived DNA was found to be relatively degraded, and loss of a proportion of TCR sequences in each sample was likely caused by this degradation. Coeliac and control groups differed significantly in age, although an age-split analysis did not yield significant classification. Of approximately 54 biopsies, roughly 50 (about 94%) were correctly classified by TRG clustering, and a leave-one-out accuracy of roughly 87% was reported.

For each case, genomic DNA was extracted from ten 5-um FFPE scrolls with the QIAamp DNA FFPE tissue kit. Fully anonymised formalin-fixed paraffin-embedded duodenal biopsies surplus to diagnostic needs were used to test TCR repertoire-based classification of coeliac disease. Looking up the germline V gene (reference sequence) yields CDR1 VTNTFY and CDR2 YDVSTARD. V trim: 8 bases; J trim: 5 bases; unmatched bases: 5. The cysteine opens and the phenylalanine closes a CDR3 of 12 amino acids. Only the CDR3 region is kept as DNA, spanning 36 bases read in frame from base 1. Libraries were constructed by multiplex PCR. Sequenced using an Ion Torrent PGM. TRG repertoires were amplified from approximately 0.2 ug of biopsy DNA using the LymphoTrack kit, whose primers carry Illumina adapters. TRG amplicons were purified using AMPure XP beads, were quantified on a 2100 Bioanalyzer, and were pooled equimolarly. Sequencing of TRG libraries was performed on an Ion PGM instrument. Per the authors' processing: Reads in which more than 10% of nucleotides fell below the per-patient third-quartile quality score were removed with FastX. Alignment of reads was performed with IMGT/HighV-QUEST so that V, D and J genes were assigned, CDR3 regions were identified and functionality was assessed. After the sequences were translated into amino acids, every sequence predicted to be non-functional was thrown out. CDR3s were broken into kmers both with and without positional annotation, kmer frequencies were analysed by PCA, and samples were clustered using each of the 1023 combinations of PCs 1-10. Classification was validated by leave-one-out cross-validation, re-optimising parameters on the remaining samples each time. Shannon diversity was calculated with the vegan R package from repeated random subsamples, each the size of the lowest read count. TCRdb reanalyzed the public reads with the CATT caller, and identical DNA sequences were merged afterwards. TCRdb, not the authors, supplied the V and J calls. The sample contains fewer than 650 gamma-chain clones, about half of them found a single time. Clones ranked in the top ten supply roughly 18% of the sample.

This clone was recorded a few times. What this receptor recognizes is not known. The record has no base qualities; no much larger clone is one base away. Sequencing was performed on a duodenal biopsy. The sequence derives from a human donor with celiac disease. The chain is encoded by TRGV3 joined to TRGJP1. The sequenced DNA is TGTGCCACCTATGGAACTGGTTGGTTCAAGATATTT. It specifies CATYGTGWFKIF.